This T cell receptor beta chain was identified during a study of response to subunit inactivated influenza vaccine. TCRdb re-called the RT-PCR reads through MiXCR, storing one row per CDR3 protein. Among 200,000 to 300,000 distinct CDR3 sequences listed, more than 10% were seen once. The CDR3 has 12 amino acids. V lost 5 bases and J 4 bases, leaving 9 bases between the germline ends. The germline CDR1 and CDR2 sequences are SGHTA and FQGNSA. This clonotype came up many times. Its matching antigen is unknown. General study findings and limits: Authors suggested each seasonal influenza vaccination recruits few new T cells.

The sequencing used non-naive T cells sorted from PBMCs, collected 14 to 15 days before vaccination. This sequence originates from a man in his fifties or sixties who received an inactivated influenza vaccine. V is TRBV7-2 and J is TRBJ2-7; TRBD2 might be the D (6 bases). The CDR3 sequence: CASSPGRYEQYF. Written as DNA, the CDR3 is TGTGCCAGCAGCCCCGGGAGATACGAGCAGTACTTC.